This T cell receptor (beta chain) is drawn from a study of memory CD4+ T cells and cytomegalovirus serostatus (dated by TCRdb to between 2018 and 2021). Regarding the complete study: The 33 healthy Belgian adults in the cohort included 9 who were CMV seropositive and approximately 24 who were CMV seronegative. CD4+ memory TCRbeta repertoires of a Belgian cohort with known cytomegalovirus serostatus were sequenced in order to replicate a published TCR-based CMV serostatus classifier. Overall study results and their limits: The results were interpreted as suggesting that the CMV-associated TCR signature is largely present in the CD4+ memory repertoire. Only CD4+CD45RO+ memory cells were sequenced, unlike the original study, which covered naive and memory CD4+ and CD8+ populations. Among the 150 to 200 previously reported CMV-associated TCRbeta sequences, 67 showed up in the CD4+ memory repertoires, with each one found in between one and five individuals. For CMV serostatus prediction, a median bootstrapped AUC of approximately 0.95 was reached with the original framework, and a median bootstrapped AUC of around 0.89 was reached with a US-trained random forest. The original-framework classifier achieved a median bootstrapped AUC of about 0.94 with a 95% CI of 0.76-1.00 on the Belgian cohort.

The Quick-DNA Microprep Kit was used to extract genomic DNA from the sorted cells. Amplification of TCRbeta DNA was done with the immunoSEQ hsTCRbeta kit, following the protocol from the manufacturer. TCRbeta libraries were sequenced on an Illumina MiSeq instrument. Turning to the authors' computational methods: Once out-of-frame sequences had been removed, approximately 2,000,000 distinct TCRbeta sequences were left, which works out to an average of approximately 63,000 per individual. Each individual was scored according to the count of roughly 170 previously reported CMV-associated TCRbeta sequences and the total productive distinct TCRbeta count. A beta-binomial model was reimplemented in Python, and scikit-learn random forests with default parameters were trained on US cohort data. On the Belgian cohort, classifier performance was reported as the median AUC, along with percentile confidence intervals, across 10,000 bootstrap iterations. The immuneACCESS repertoire file appears here via TCRdb, limited to in-frame rearrangements. These files lack a portion of the clones; in checked studies, under half of the deficit traces to unresolved V genes, and the cause of the others is not known. V and J calls and clone size come straight from that table; D and trimming were deduced from the DNA. Present in this sample are about 29,000 clones, about 81% of which were seen just once. The top ten constitute approximately 0.7% of the sample.

Single viable CD3+CD4+CD8-CD45RO+ cells were sorted as memory CD4+ T cells on a FACSAria II. CMV serostatus was determined with a Roche Elecsys assay detecting serum IgG against CMV pp150, pp28, p38 and p52. Following thawing, total CD4+ T cells were enriched through positive selection using CD4 magnetic microbeads. The samples came from a different study that was designed specifically to examine the CD4+ T cell memory repertoire. Peripheral blood mononuclear cells were isolated and cryopreserved following standard operating procedures; serum was stored at -80 °C. Staining used CD3-PerCP (BW264/56), CD4-APC (RPA-T4), CD45RO-PE (UCHT1) and CD8-Pacific Orange (3B5) antibodies, with Sytox blue excluding non-viable cells. V loses 5 bases, J loses 8 bases, and the germline ends lie 18 bases apart. The CDR3 runs 14 residues from the cysteine to the phenylalanine. Just CDR3 DNA is preserved here, 42 bases in frame from base 1. Per the germline V gene, SGHAT is the CDR1 and FQNNGV is the CDR2.

This clone has just a few counts. What this receptor recognizes is not known. It has no much larger one-base neighbor in the sample; base qualities were not kept. The source of this sequence is an adult in good health and CMV-seronegative. The specimen sequenced was memory CD4+ T cells from blood. This chain joins TRBV11-2 to TRBJ1-2; the D region possibly corresponds to TRBD1 (5 bases align). The encoded CDR3 is CASSRAGSLDGYTF. DNA sequence: TGTGCCAGCAGCCGTGCAGGGAGCCTCGACGGCTACACCTTC.